The 24 T cell receptor beta chains given below trace back to one sample, sequenced in a study of cytomegalovirus exposure and HLA in healthy donors. PCR employed 60 Vbeta and 13 Jbeta primers. TCRdb keeps only in-frame clones here, not all; method: immunoSEQ multiplex PCR. The sample lists tens of thousands of clones, about 87% occurring once. The sequenced sample consisted of PBMCs. These receptors all come from a man aged 18 to 35 in good health and CMV-seronegative.

The DNA of the CDR3 is TGTGCCAGCAGCCTCCCGGGACAAGTAAATGAAAAACTGTTTTTT. Amino acid sequence: CASSLPGQVNEKLFF. The gene calls are TRBV28 and TRBJ1-4; D possibly corresponds to TRBD1 (6 bases). The CDR3 consists of 15 residues. Trimming left V 6 bases short and J 5 bases short, with 16 bases between. The germline V gene has CDR1 MDHEN and CDR2 SYDVKM.

The chain uses TRBV5-8 and TRBJ1-2; possibly TRBD1 for D (5 bases). Germline CDR1 is SGHTS and CDR2 is YDEGEE. Between the trimmed V and J ends, which lost 0 bases and 10 bases, there was a span of 10 bases. The CDR3 consists of 12 residues. CDR3 in amino acids: CASSLARVDYTF. The CDR3 DNA is TGTGCCAGCAGCTTGGCCAGGGTGGACTACACCTTC.

This sequence joins TRBV7-8 and TRBJ1-3; 7 bases fit TRBD1. The germline gives CDR1 SGHVS, CDR2 FQNEAQ. J was trimmed by 0 bases and V by 5 bases; bases with no gene match: 4. CDR3 length: 15 residues. CDR3 region: CASSRTGLSGNTIYF. CDR3 nucleotides: TGTGCCAGCAGCCGGACAGGTCTCTCTGGAAACACCATATATTTT.

As concerns this clone: Other nucleotide sequences from this sample produce the same CDR3. The CDR3 coding sequence is TGTGCCAGCAGCGTAGGGGCGGGAGGGCCACTCGAGCAGTACTTC. Residues: CASSVGAGGPLEQYF. The chain uses TRBV9 and TRBJ2-7; 9 bases line up with TRBD2. The germline V gene has CDR1 SGDLS and CDR2 YYNGEE. V lost 0 bases and J lost 6; bases outside the gene matches: 7. This CDR3 contains 15 residues. The variable domain in full, with the rest retrieved from reference TRBV9 and TRBJ2-7, is DSGVTQTPKHLITATGQRVTLRCSPRSGDLSVYWYQQSLDQGLQFLIQYYNGEERAKGNILERFSAQQFPDLHSELNLSSLELGDSALYFCASSVGAGGPLEQYFGPGTRLTVT.

This clone was seen only once. The chain is built from TRBV28 and TRBJ2-7; a possible D gene is TRBD1 (6 bases). The CDR3 runs to 13 residues. V was clipped by 6 bases and J by 1 base, with 10 bases between them. Germline assignment: CDR1 MDHEN and CDR2 SYDVKM. The CDR3 loop reads CASSETGSYEQYF. As DNA, the CDR3 is TGTGCCAGCAGCGAGACAGGTTCCTACGAGCAGTACTTC.

The CDR3: CASSKAHGGFYEQYF. CDR3 nucleotides: TGTGCCAGCAGTAAGGCGCACGGGGGGTTCTACGAGCAGTACTTC. This chain joins TRBV6-1 and TRBJ2-7, with 7 bases that match TRBD2. The CDR3 is 15 amino acids. With 5 bases clipped from V and 3 bases from J, the junction kept 10 bases outside the gene matches. Germline assignment: CDR1 MNHNS and CDR2 SASEGT.

This chain links TRBV6-1 with TRBJ2-2; 7 nucleotides agree with TRBD1. Germline-derived CDR1 and CDR2 are MNHNS and SASEGT. V dropped 6 bases and J dropped 6; count of bases not matched to a gene: 7. This CDR3 comprises 14 residues. CDR3 in amino acids: CASRTGQASGELFF. For the CDR3, the DNA is TGTGCCAGCAGAACAGGACAGGCCTCCGGGGAGCTGTTTTTT.

The chain recombines TRBV6-1 with TRBJ2-1, with 8 bases that match TRBD1. Germline loops: CDR1 MNHNS, CDR2 SASEGT. There are 15 residues in the CDR3. V dropped 4 bases and J dropped 7; count of bases not matched to a gene: 9. DNA of the CDR3: TGTGCCAGCAGTGCGACAGGGGTTGATTGGAATGAGCAGTTCTTC. This sequence encodes CASSATGVDWNEQFF.

V is TRBV15 and J is TRBJ2-4; tentative D call: TRBD2 (5 bases). This CDR3 has 18 residues. The V and J ends lost 0 bases and 4 bases respectively, with 19 bases between them. Looked up from germline, CDR1 is LNHNV and CDR2 is YYDKDF (reference sequence). CDR3 protein: CATSRDLSLRVLKNIQYF. CDR3 nucleotide sequence: TGTGCCACCAGCAGAGATCTTTCCCTGAGGGTTTTAAAAAACATTCAGTACTTC.

The chain carries TRBV19 and TRBJ2-3; 9 bases map to TRBD2. This CDR3 comprises 16 residues. V gave up 5 bases and J gave up 2 bases; unmatched junction bases: 8. Germline CDR1 LNHDA, CDR2 SQIVND (reference sequence). CDR3 DNA sequence: TGTGCCAGTAGTGGTCGACTAGCGGAGACCACAGATACGCAGTATTTT. It is translated as CASSGRLAETTDTQYF.

This rearrangement joins TRBV7-2 to TRBJ2-7; 11 bases line up with TRBD1. Per germline, CDR1 SGHTA and CDR2 FQGNSA. The CDR3 runs 17 residues. After removal of 1 base from V and 6 bases from J, the junction contained 11 bases not matched to a gene. CDR3 in amino acids: CASSLVAPRTGGTEQYF. The CDR3 nucleotides are TGTGCCAGCAGCTTAGTGGCACCCCGGACAGGGGGCACCGAGCAGTACTTC.

The genes are TRBV7-8 and TRBJ1-1; no firm D call. The germline gives CDR1 SGHVS, CDR2 FQNEAQ. This CDR3 spans 13 amino acids. Trimming cost V 5 bases and J 5 bases, with 12 bases left between them. The CDR3 DNA follows: TGTGCCAGCAGCCCCGTTCGCGGAACTGAAGCTTTCTTT. It specifies CASSPVRGTEAFF.

CDR3 in amino acids: CASSYLQSGEQYF. CDR3 bases: TGTGCCAGCAGTTACTTACAGTCTGGCGAGCAGTACTTC. The rearrangement uses TRBV6-6 and TRBJ2-7; D is undetermined. The CDR3 is made up of 13 amino acids. V was shortened by 1 base and J by 6 bases, with 10 bases between the two germline ends. Germline CDR1 MNHNY, CDR2 SVGAGI (reference sequence).

The sample holds one count of this clone. J is TRBJ2-3 and V is TRBV25-1; D is unclear. The CDR3 length is 17 residues. V was trimmed by 5 bases and J by 2 bases, leaving 20 bases between them. Germline V gene data show CDR1 as MGHDK and CDR2 as SYGVNS. Here the CDR3 DNA reads TGTGCCAGCAGTTTGGCCCTAGACCACTTTAACACAGATACGCAGTATTTT. Translated: CASSLALDHFNTDTQYF. Together with reference TRBV25-1 and TRBJ2-3, the CDR3 gives the full variable domain: EADIYQTPRYLVIGTGKKITLECSQTMGHDKMYWYQQDPGMELHLIHYSYGVNSTEKGDLSSESTVSRIRTEHFPLTLESARPSHTSQYLCASSLALDHFNTDTQYFGPGTRLTVL.

The table lists this clone with a count of one. The chain couples TRBV19 to TRBJ1-2; tentatively, D is TRBD1 (6 bases). This CDR3 has 13 amino acids. CDR1 is LNHDA, CDR2 SQIVND, per germline (reference sequence). Trimming took off 5 bases at V and 6 bases at J, with 13 bases between the two ends. As DNA, the CDR3 is TGTGCCAGTAGTCCCCTCCGACAGGATGGCTACACCTTC. Residues: CASSPLRQDGYTF.

The chain is built from TRBV28 and TRBJ2-7; TRBD1 matches at 9 bases. Germline CDR1 is MDHEN and CDR2 is SYDVKM. V lost 6 bases and J lost 0; bases outside the gene matches: 6. The length of the CDR3 is 15 residues. The CDR3 coding sequence is TGTGCCAGCAGCCGTCCGGGACAGGGCTCCTACGAGCAGTACTTC. Translated, it gives CASSRPGQGSYEQYF.

The chain has TRBV15 and TRBJ2-7; 10 bases line up with TRBD2. V gave up 8 bases and J gave up 2 bases; unmatched junction bases: 9. CDR1 LNHNV and CDR2 YYDKDF come from the germline V gene (reference sequence). CDR3 length equals 15 residues. The CDR3 coding sequence is TGTGCCACCCTTCCTAGCGGGAGCTATCCCTACGAGCAGTACTTC. Protein product: CATLPSGSYPYEQYF.

The chain uses TRBV19 and TRBJ2-2; TRBD1 agrees at 7 bases. The CDR3 is 14 residues long. The trim removed 6 bases at V and 4 bases at J, leaving 5 bases unmatched. CDR1 LNHDA and CDR2 SQIVND come from the germline V gene (reference sequence). CDR3 sequence (DNA): TGTGCCAGTAGAGGGGACAGCGTCACCGGGGAGCTGTTTTTT. Translation: CASRGDSVTGELFF.

V and J are TRBV7-9 and TRBJ1-2, with 8 bases matching TRBD1. V shed 0 bases, J shed 7 bases, and the junction held 13 bases outside the gene matches. The CDR3 is 17 amino acids. In germline, CDR1 is SEHNR, CDR2 FQNEAQ (reference sequence). CDR3: CASSLALRTGRVSGYTF. The CDR3 coding sequence is TGTGCCAGCAGCTTAGCCCTAAGGACAGGGAGAGTAAGTGGCTACACCTTC.

The V gene is TRBV27, the J gene TRBJ2-5; 8 bases align to TRBD2. The CDR3 spans 17 residues. Germline V gene lookup returns CDR1 MNHEY and CDR2 SMNVEV (reference sequence). Trimming removed 2 bases from V and 6 bases from J; junction bases left unmatched: 14. The CDR3 here is CASSLRPPQGGRKTQYF. For the CDR3, the DNA is TGTGCCAGCAGTTTACGTCCCCCCCAGGGCGGGAGGAAGACCCAGTACTTC.

The chain carries TRBV19 and TRBJ1-1; D ambiguous. Trimming cost V 6 bases and J 3 bases, with 11 bases left between them. Germline V gene data show CDR1 as LNHDA and CDR2 as SQIVND (reference sequence). The CDR3 sequence is 13 residues long. The CDR3 here is CASSNQRYTEAFF. The CDR3 DNA sequence: TGTGCCAGTAGCAACCAGAGGTACACTGAAGCTTTCTTT.

The chain employs TRBV2 and TRBJ2-7; the D gene is possibly TRBD2 (8 bases). Germline CDR1 is SNHLY and CDR2 is FYNNEI. The CDR3 has 14 amino acids. V was clipped by 7 bases and J by 4 bases, with 17 bases between them. The CDR3 DNA follows: TGTGCCAGCACTCCGGGAGGGGGCTTTTACGAGCAGTACTTC. Its protein product is CASTPGGGFYEQYF.

In this sample, this clone turned up a few times. The V call is TRBV21-1, the J call TRBJ2-7; TRBD1, the table's D call, was not compared with the DNA. TRBV21-1 is shown as a pseudogene. The CDR3 has 18 residues. The CDR3 nucleotides are TGTGCCAGCAGCAAATGCCACCCTCCGGGACAGGCCAGATACGAGCAGTACTTC. Its protein is CASSKCHPPGQARYEQYF.

J is TRBJ1-6 and V is TRBV19; D may be TRBD1 (6 bases). V dropped 7 bases and J dropped 17 bases, with 24 bases sitting between them. CDR1 and CDR2 (germline): LNHDA, SQIVND (reference sequence). There are 14 residues in the CDR3. The CDR3 DNA is TGTGCCAGTACCCATATGGGGCCGGCAGGGGAGTTCCACTTT. This gives the protein CASTHMGPAGEFHF.